This T cell receptor (beta chain) was sequenced in a study of CD8+CD57+ T cells in acquired aplastic anemia. V was pared by 5 bases and J by 5 bases, with 7 bases of the junction left unmatched. This CDR3 has 14 amino acids. CDR1 SQVTM and CDR2 ANQGSEA come from the germline V gene. It was genomic DNA that served as the template for profiling TCR beta VDJ and CDR3. TCRdb itself ran the reads through MiXCR, one entry per CDR3 protein. The sample has 250,000 to 350,000 distinct CDR3 sequences; about 56% are singletons. The sample was sorted CD4+, CD8+, or CD8+CD57+ T cells (not recorded which) from PBMCs. The chain carries TRBV29-1 and TRBJ2-1; 9 bases agree with TRBD2. The clonotype comes from a human donor with severe aplastic anemia or a healthy control (not recorded which). In nucleotides, the CDR3 is TGCAGCGTTAGAGCGGGAGGCCCCCACAATGAGCAGTTCTTC. Amino acid sequence: CSVRAGGPHNEQFF.